The sequence of this T cell receptor (beta chain) was determined in a study of siplizumab effects on memory and regulatory T cells. The protocol was immunoSEQ multiplex PCR, while the TCRdb copy is restricted to in-frame clones and leaves out a portion. Among about 14,000 clones listed, almost 50% were seen once. About this clone: What it binds is not known.

The length of the CDR3 is 16 residues. CDR1 and CDR2 from the germline V gene are SGHVS and FNYEAQ. The V segment lost 6 bases and the J segment 4 bases; nucleotides outside the gene matches: 10. The cells of the mixed lymphocyte reaction underwent an approximately 6-day coculture at 37°C. This receptor was identified in a human donor in good health; the cells came from an allogeneic mixed lymphocyte reaction. Sequenced sample: CFSE-low (dividing) CD4+ T cells sorted from an allogeneic mixed lymphocyte reaction. The chain combines TRBV7-6 with TRBJ1-3; 9 nucleotides line up with TRBD1. DNA of the CDR3: TGTGCCAGCAGGCGGACAGGGGTCACAGGCGGAAACACCATATATTTT. Translation: CASRRTGVTGGNTIYF. The entire variable domain, with the rest obtained from reference TRBV7-6 and TRBJ1-3, is as follows: GAGVSQSPRYKVTKRGQDVALRCDPISGHVSLYWYRQALGQGPEFLTYFNYEAQQDKSGLPNDRFSAERPEGSISTLTIQRTEQRDSAMYRCASRRTGVTGGNTIYFGEGSWLTVV.